This TCR beta chain was sequenced during a study of cytomegalovirus exposure and HLA in healthy donors. Broader study findings: Earlier results showed most TCR beta V segments being productive about 90% or about 30% of the time. Across donors, presence/absence analyses took sequencing depth to be roughly uniform.

It was with 60 Vbeta and 13 Jbeta primers that the PCR ran. Sequenced by immunoSEQ multiplex PCR; TCRdb stores in-frame clones only, minus some. Here the sample spans 100,000 to 120,000 clones, over 65% being singletons. The V and J ends lost 5 bases and 5 bases, in that order; junction bases with no gene match: 18. From germline, CDR1 is SGHAT and CDR2 FQNNGV. The CDR3 is 18 amino acids. About this clone itself: Its antigen remains unknown.

What was sequenced was PBMCs. The rearrangement links TRBV11-2 to TRBJ2-1, with 7 bases that match TRBD2. The clonotype was recovered from a man aged 35-49 years in good health and CMV-seropositive. The CDR3 DNA is TGTGCCAGCAGCCCTCTAACGGGGCGGGGGAGGGGACACAATGAGCAGTTCTTC. It encodes CASSPLTGRGRGHNEQFF.